This is a list of T cell receptor beta chains from one sample in a study of T cell repertoires in cytomegalovirus infection. TCRdb reprocessed the reads with MiXCR, giving one entry per CDR3 protein. The table includes some 800,000 distinct CDR3 sequences, 32% detected once. For these TCRs, the target antigens are not known. The material sequenced was cultured CD8+ T cells from PBMCs, taken from culture after CMV antigen stimulation. Every receptor here comes from a human donor in good health (CMV status not recorded). Some clones in this sample may be carry-over from other donors' samples. The CDR3 runs from the conserved cysteine through the conserved F or W. Each record gives: clone size, J gene, V gene, D gene, CDR3 DNA, CDR3 protein. A D gene is named only where the DNA matches it firmly. For some rows the clone size is stated as once, few or many, or as a class when expanded; others skip it.

once	TRBJ1-5	TRBV11-3	.	TGTGCCAGCAGCTTAGACGGCAGGGAAACCATTAGCAATCAGCCCCAGCATTTT	CASSLDGRETISNQPQHF
.	TRBJ1-5	TRBV27	TRBD1	TGTGCCAGTAGAGAGGGGGGACAGGCATGGAATCAGCCCCAGCATTTT	CASREGGQAWNQPQHF
.	TRBJ2-3	TRBV10-3	.	TGTGCCATCAGTGTTTTAGCGGAGGGCACAGATACGCAGTATTTT	CAISVLAEGTDTQYF
many	TRBJ2-2	TRBV7-6	.	TGTGCCAGCAGCTTACTCTCGAACACCGGGGAGCTGTTTTTT	CASSLLSNTGELFF
few	TRBJ1-1	TRBV28	.	TGTGCCAGCAGTTCAATTCTTTTTGGGGGTTCTAAAGCCACTGAAGCTTTCTTT	CASSSILFGGSKATEAFF
many	TRBJ2-1	TRBV7-9	TRBD1	TGTGCCAGCAGCTCCGATGGGGGCAGGGGGTTCCCCCTTTCCTACAATGAGCAGTTCTTC	CASSSDGGRGFPLSYNEQFF
few	TRBJ2-3	TRBV7-9	.	TGTGCCAGCAGTTCCGACAGTTTCAGCACAGATACGCAGTATTTT	CASSSDSFSTDTQYF
.	TRBJ1-1	TRBV7-2	.	TGTGCCAGCAGCTTAGTGTCAGGATATGAAGCTTTCTTT	CASSLVSGYEAFF
.	TRBJ2-3	TRBV10-3	TRBD1	TGTGCCATCAGCCAACCGAGACAGGGGGCCACAGATACGCAGTATTTT	CAISQPRQGATDTQYF
.	TRBJ2-1	TRBV3-1	TRBD2	TGTGCCAGCAGCCCGGGACTAGCGGTGACCTACAATGAGCAGTTCTTC	CASSPGLAVTYNEQFF
.	TRBJ2-2	TRBV4-1	.	TGCGCCAGCAGCCATCCGAAGGCAGGGCCGAACACCGGGGAGCTGTTTTTT	CASSHPKAGPNTGELFF
.	TRBJ2-1	TRBV24-1	.	TGTGCCACCAGTGACCGAGGCAATGAGCAGTTCTTC	CATSDRGNEQFF
.	TRBJ1-5	TRBV12-3/TRBV12-4	.	TGTGCCAGCAGGTCGGGGAATCCCAATCAGCCCCAGCATTTT	CASRSGNPNQPQHF
.	TRBJ2-1	TRBV12-3/TRBV12-4	.	TGTGCCAGCAGTCCCCTCGAGCGAGGCAATGAGCAGTTCTTC	CASSPLERGNEQFF
.	TRBJ2-2	TRBV29-1	.	TGCAGCGTTGAAGATCCTGGCAGGGACACTGACACCGGGGAGCTGTTTTTT	CSVEDPGRDTDTGELFF
once	TRBJ2-5	TRBV11-1	.	TGTGCCAGCACCTTTTCTGGGACCTCATACCAAGAGACCCAGTACTTC	CASTFSGTSYQETQYF
.	TRBJ1-5	TRBV7-6	.	TGTGCCAGCAGCCCCATGGGGGGCAGCAATCGGCCCCAGCATTTT	CASSPMGGSNRPQHF
few	TRBJ2-1	TRBV5-6	.	TGTGCCAGCAGCTTGGAAGGGGTGGGCTACAATGAGCAGTTCTTC	CASSLEGVGYNEQFF
many	TRBJ2-7	TRBV6-1	.	TGTGCCAGCAGTTTCTCGGACAGACGATTATCCTACGAGCAGTACTTC	CASSFSDRRLSYEQYF
.	TRBJ2-1	TRBV5-4	TRBD1	TGTGCCAGCAGTTCCGACAGGGAACCCTACAATGAGCAGTTCTTC	CASSSDREPYNEQFF
.	TRBJ2-1	TRBV6-5	.	TGTGCCAGCTGTCCGCGTGAGGGTGAGCAGTTCTTC	CASCPREGEQFF
.	TRBJ1-5	TRBV6-6	.	TGTGTCAGCAGAATAACGAGCAATCAGCCCCAGCATTTT	CVSRITSNQPQHF
.	TRBJ2-2	TRBV6-2/TRBV6-3	TRBD2	TGTGCCAGCTTCGGCCAGCGGGGGTTTTCCGGGGAGCTGTTTTTT	CASFGQRGFSGELFF
.	TRBJ2-1	TRBV20-1	TRBD2	TGCAGTGCTGTTAGTCTTTACGGGGCTAGCGGGGGATTCCCATTAGAGCAGTTCTTC	CSAVSLYGASGGFPLEQFF
.	TRBJ2-1	TRBV7-6	TRBD2	TGTGCTAGCAGCTCGGTACTAGCGGGATACAATGAGCAGTTCTTC	CASSSVLAGYNEQFF
.	TRBJ1-1	TRBV10-1	TRBD1	TGCGCCAGCAGCCAGGGGGAGAACCCAGAAGCTTTCTTT	CASSQGENPEAFF
.	TRBJ1-3	TRBV7-3	.	TGTGCCAGCAGCTCATTCGGGACATCCTGGTTGGACCGCACCATATATTTT	CASSSFGTSWLDRTIYF
few	TRBJ2-7	TRBV12-3/TRBV12-4	.	TGTGCCAGCAGTTTTGAGGGAGTCGCCGAGCAGTACTTC	CASSFEGVAEQYF
.	TRBJ2-5	TRBV27	.	TGTGCCAGCAGTTTTTCGGGGAACCAAGAGACCCAGTACTTC	CASSFSGNQETQYF
.	TRBJ1-1	TRBV4-3	.	TGCGCCAGCAGCCAAGAGGCACTTCTGAACACTGAAGCTTTCTTT	CASSQEALLNTEAFF
.	TRBJ2-1	TRBV4-1	.	TGCGCCAGCACCTCCTCGGTGGCCCGGTACAATGAGCAGTTCTTC	CASTSSVARYNEQFF
.	TRBJ1-2	TRBV6-2/TRBV6-3	.	TGTGCCAGCAGTTACGGGCCAGGGCCCGGGGGCTACACCTTC	CASSYGPGPGGYTF
few	TRBJ2-1	TRBV7-7	TRBD2	TGTGCTAGCAGCGTAGGGAGGGGCAATGAGCAGTTCTTC	CASSVGRGNEQFF
few	TRBJ1-2	TRBV4-1	TRBD1	TGCGCCAGCAGCCAAGGGGACAGGGGCTATGGCTACACCTTC	CASSQGDRGYGYTF
few	TRBJ1-4	TRBV2	.	TGTGCCAGCATGCGCAGACATAATGAAAAACTGTTTTTT	CASMRRHNEKLFF
many	TRBJ1-1	TRBV11-2	TRBD1	TGTGCCAGCAGCACAACAGGGGCGACGAACACTGAAGCTTTCTTT	CASSTTGATNTEAFF
few	TRBJ2-2	TRBV4-3	.	TGCGCCAGCAGCCAAGATATCATGAGGGGTAGTTCCGGGGAGCTGTTTTTT	CASSQDIMRGSSGELFF
few	TRBJ1-3	TRBV4-1	.	TGCGCCAGCAGCCCCCGCGGCAGGGAGCCTGGAAACACCATATATTTT	CASSPRGREPGNTIYF
.	TRBJ2-1	TRBV27	TRBD2	TGTGCCAGCAGTTTAAACGGGGGGATATACAATGAGCAGTTCTTC	CASSLNGGIYNEQFF
many	TRBJ2-1	TRBV7-8	.	TGTGCCAGCAGCTTATCGGGCAGGTACGCCACAGGGACTACCTACAATGAGCAGTTCTTC	CASSLSGRYATGTTYNEQFF
few	TRBJ2-1	TRBV4-1	TRBD2	TGCGCCAGCAGCCAAGAACCTAGCGGGGCTTACAATGAGCAGTTCTTC	CASSQEPSGAYNEQFF
.	TRBJ1-5	TRBV27	TRBD1	TGTGCCAGCAGTTCCAAGGGACAGAATCAGCCCCAGCATTTT	CASSSKGQNQPQHF
.	TRBJ2-7	TRBV7-9	.	TGTGCCAGCAGCGGGGGGACAGAAAACTCCTACGAGCAGTACTTC	CASSGGTENSYEQYF
few	TRBJ2-7	TRBV7-6	TRBD2	TGTGCCAGCAGCTTAGCGGGGAGGGCCTCCTACGAGCAGTACTTC	CASSLAGRASYEQYF
few	TRBJ1-1	TRBV12-3/TRBV12-4	TRBD1	TGTGCCAGCAGTTTAGACCCCGGGACAGTGAACACTGAAGCTTTCTTT	CASSLDPGTVNTEAFF
once	TRBJ1-1	TRBV4-2	.	TGTGCCAGCAGCCAAGTCTACACCTTGAACACTGAAGCTTTCTTT	CASSQVYTLNTEAFF
.	TRBJ2-7	TRBV14	TRBD1	TGTGCCAGCAGCCCCTGGACAGGGGCTTCCTACGAGCAGTACTTC	CASSPWTGASYEQYF
.	TRBJ1-6	TRBV5-6	.	TGTGCCAGCAGCCCTGGGGGTCGCTCACCCCTCCACTTT	CASSPGGRSPLHF
.	TRBJ2-1	TRBV5-3	TRBD1	TGTGCCAGCAGCACAGACAGGGCTGATGAGCAGTTCTTC	CASSTDRADEQFF
few	TRBJ2-7	TRBV12-3/TRBV12-4	.	TGTGCCAGCAGCCTTTGGGTAGGGGACTCCTACGAGCAGTACTTC	CASSLWVGDSYEQYF
many	TRBJ1-4	TRBV7-6	.	TGTGCCAGCAGCTCAGCTACTTCAACTAATGAAAAACTGTTTTTT	CASSSATSTNEKLFF
few	TRBJ1-6	TRBV18	.	TGTGCCAGCTCACCTACTCCCAGGAGCTCCTATAATTCACCCCTCCACTTT	CASSPTPRSSYNSPLHF
.	TRBJ1-4	TRBV6-6	.	TGTGCCAGCAGTGGGGCGAACCAAAGGGATGAAAAACTGTTTTTT	CASSGANQRDEKLFF
.	TRBJ2-1	TRBV7-3	.	TGTGCCAGCCGCCGCGGAGGGGGACACAATGAGCAGTTCTTC	CASRRGGGHNEQFF